Below are 18 T cell receptor beta chains sequenced from a single sample in a study of blood T cells in healthy people across ages. Using a J-beta primer mix together with a sample-barcoded 5' primer, a second PCR was run for roughly 6 to 12 cycles. TCRdb reprocessed the 5' RACE reads via MiXCR and lists one record per CDR3 protein. The sample contains roughly 2 million distinct CDR3 sequences, approximately 50% of which appear only once. What was sequenced was blood. The origin of the receptors is a woman aged 40 to 55 in good health.

The rearrangement joins TRBV28 to TRBJ1-1; 8 positions match TRBD1. J lost 1 base, V lost 5 bases, and 6 bases had no gene match. CDR1 is MDHEN and CDR2 is SYDVKM in the germline V gene. The CDR3 extends over 15 amino acids. CDR3 loop: CASSTPGTGNTEAFF. The CDR3 DNA follows: TGTGCCAGCAGTACTCCCGGGACAGGGAACACTGAAGCTTTCTTT.

This rearrangement joins TRBV11-2 to TRBJ2-3; tentatively, D is TRBD2 (6 bases). With 5 bases removed from V and 5 bases from J, the gap between germline ends came to 20 bases. Germline V gene sequence: CDR1 SGHAT, CDR2 FQNNGV. The CDR3 consists of 16 residues. CDR3 DNA: TGTGCCAGCAGCACGGGGGACGGAGGATCCAAAGATACGCAGTATTTT. It is translated as CASSTGDGGSKDTQYF.

This clonotype was seen a handful of times. The V gene is TRBV5-1, the J gene TRBJ2-7; no definite D call. V was pared by 1 base and J by 1 base, with 24 bases between. CDR3 length: 19 residues. The germline V gene encodes CDR1 SGHRS and CDR2 YFSETQ. The CDR3 region has the DNA TGCGCCAGCAGCTTGTGGACCTCCCTCGGATCAGCAGTTTCCTACGAGCAGTACTTC. Its translation is CASSLWTSLGSAVSYEQYF.

J is TRBJ1-2 and V is TRBV24-1; 10 nucleotides line up with TRBD1. The CDR3 is 15 amino acids. V was pared by 4 bases and J by 6 bases, with 7 bases of the junction left unmatched. From germline, CDR1 is KGHDR and CDR2 SFDVKD. The CDR3 DNA sequence: TGTGCCACCAGTGAGGGCGGGACAGGGGACGATGGCTACACCTTC. It is translated as CATSEGGTGDDGYTF.

This rearrangement joins TRBV7-2 to TRBJ2-7, with D maybe TRBD2 (6 bases). CDR3 length equals 12 residues. Germline V gene lookup returns CDR1 SGHTA and CDR2 FQGNSA. The germline V and J ends were trimmed by 5 bases and 6 bases, with 11 bases remaining between them. The CDR3 DNA follows: TGTGCCAGCAGCAAGGACTATCGCGAGCAGTACTTC. Translation: CASSKDYREQYF.

The gene calls are TRBV20-1 and TRBJ1-6, with 10 bases aligning to TRBD1. Germline CDR1 reads DFQATT; CDR2 reads SNEGSKA (reference sequence). Trimming took 4 bases from V and 8 from J; bases not matched to a gene: 8. The CDR3 sequence is 15 residues long. This chain's CDR3 is CSATHPGQGHSPLHF. The DNA for the CDR3 is TGCAGTGCTACACATCCGGGACAGGGGCATTCACCCCTCCACTTT.

The rearrangement joins TRBV6-2 or TRBV6-3 to TRBJ2-3; D call uncertain. The V gene lost 5 bases and the J gene lost 1 base, with 13 bases spanning the gap. Germline CDR1 MNHEY, CDR2 SVGEGT. This CDR3 comprises 15 residues. The CDR3 bases are TGTGCCAGCAGTACCTTCCGACCTGGCACAGATACGCAGTATTTT. As protein: CASSTFRPGTDTQYF.

The CDR3 sequence: CSAPLAGGLNNEQFF. CDR3 nucleotides: TGCAGTGCCCCACTAGCGGGGGGCCTAAACAATGAGCAGTTCTTC. This rearrangement joins TRBV20-1 to TRBJ2-1, with 12 nucleotides matching TRBD2. CDR3 length: 15 residues. The ends lost 6 bases at V and 5 bases at J; junction bases unmatched: 8. Germline CDR1 and CDR2: DFQATT and SNEGSKA (reference sequence).

In the case of this clonotype: Only one base separates this from a far larger clonotype, so it likely reflects a read error. The chain links TRBV27 to TRBJ2-7; TRBD1 matches 10 bases. Per the germline V gene, CDR1 is MNHEY and CDR2 is SMNVEV (reference sequence). CDR3 size: 13 residues. The CDR3 reads CASSRQGAYGQYF. As DNA, the CDR3 is TGTGCCAGCAGCCGACAGGGGGCCTACGGGCAGTACTTC.

This clonotype was detected a few times. The chain combines TRBV7-2 with TRBJ2-4; maybe TRBD2 (6 bases). Trimming stripped 5 bases from V and 8 bases from J, with 13 bases between. This CDR3 has 13 residues. CDR1 and CDR2 (germline): SGHTA, FQGNSA. CDR3 protein: CASSLEPGDIQYF. For the CDR3, the DNA is TGTGCCAGCAGCCTAGAACCGGGGGACATTCAGTACTTC.

The chain is built from TRBV7-9 and TRBJ2-5; D not certain. V dropped 10 bases and J dropped 5 bases, with 20 bases sitting between them. This CDR3 has 14 residues. The V gene's germline CDR1 is SEHNR and CDR2 FQNEAQ (reference sequence). CDR3 in amino acids: CATHAVGVEETQYF. CDR3 nucleotides: TGTGCCACCCACGCCGTTGGGGTCGAGGAGACCCAGTACTTC.

The V and J genes are TRBV4-3 and TRBJ2-7; tentative D call: TRBD1 (5 bases). Germline CDR1 and CDR2: LGHNA and YSLEER. This CDR3 is 13 amino acids long. Trimming shortened V by 2 bases and J by 4 bases, and 9 bases separated the two germline ends. The CDR3: CASSQNQGYEQYF. The CDR3 DNA reads as TGCGCCAGCAGCCAAAATCAGGGATACGAGCAGTACTTC.

The V call is TRBV13, the J call TRBJ1-1; D may be TRBD1 (5 bases). The CDR3 covers 13 residues. Trimming removed 7 bases from V and 1 base from J, with 10 bases in between. Germline assignment: CDR1 PRHDT and CDR2 FYEKMQ (reference sequence). CDR3 loop: CASTGGPNTEAFF. The CDR3 region has the DNA TGTGCCAGCACCGGGGGACCGAACACTGAAGCTTTCTTT.

The chain couples TRBV20-1 to TRBJ2-5; 7 positions match TRBD2. Germline CDR1 DFQATT, CDR2 SNEGSKA (reference sequence). The CDR3 consists of 13 residues. J lost 3 bases, V lost 0 bases, and 1 base had no gene match. CDR3 region: CSARDRGEETQYF. CDR3 DNA sequence: TGCAGTGCTAGAGATCGGGGGGAAGAGACCCAGTACTTC.

This clonotype was observed a handful of times. The CDR3 DNA reads as TGCAGTGCTAGACGCTCGCGCGAGCAGTACTTC. Protein product: CSARRSREQYF. This sequence joins TRBV20-1 and TRBJ2-7; D gene unclear. CDR1 and CDR2 from the germline V gene are DFQATT and SNEGSKA (reference sequence). V lost 2 bases and J 6 bases, leaving 8 bases between the germline ends. The CDR3 runs 11 residues.

The chain employs TRBV29-1 and TRBJ1-2; D possibly corresponds to TRBD1 (5 bases). Deletions cut 1 base from V and 8 bases from J, with 8 bases between. CDR3 size: 11 residues. Germline V lookup: CDR1 SQVTM, CDR2 ANQGSEA. The CDR3 region has the DNA TGCAGCGTTGAAGTCCGACAGGGCTACACCTTC. Its protein product is CSVEVRQGYTF.

This clonotype was seen a few times. V usage is TRBV29-1 and J usage is TRBJ2-4; D is unresolved. CDR3 size: 13 residues. Germline assignment: CDR1 SQVTM and CDR2 ANQGSEA. Trimming took 0 bases from V and 0 from J, leaving 3 bases between them. The CDR3: CSVEEIAKNIQYF. The CDR3 DNA reads TGCAGCGTTGAAGAAATAGCCAAAAACATTCAGTACTTC.

The rearrangement links TRBV20-1 to TRBJ2-1; 16 nucleotides agree with TRBD2. The J segment lost 7 bases and the V segment lost 6 bases, leaving 9 bases of the junction unmatched. This CDR3 has 16 amino acids. Looked up from germline, CDR1 is DFQATT and CDR2 is SNEGSKA (reference sequence). CDR3 residues: CSASGTSGGAGNEQFF. In DNA, the CDR3 is TGCAGTGCATCCGGGACTAGCGGGGGGGCGGGTAATGAGCAGTTCTTC.